The present TCR beta chain was sequenced within a study of T-cell memory formation after mild COVID-19 (dated by TCRdb to about 2021). Turning to the overall study: TCR sequence clusters from the two donors were found to be largely donor specific. T-cell clones expanding and contracting after mild COVID-19 in a couple of donors were tracked by longitudinal TCRalpha and TCRbeta repertoire sequencing. Two young, previously healthy adult volunteers, one female and one male, were included in the cohort. What the study reported, not specific to this receptor: Balanced CD4/CD8 phenotypes were observed for clones contracting from day 15 to 85, whereas a bias towards CD4+ was observed for a second wave of clones expanding from day 15 to 37. Contracting CD4+ clones were located mainly in the CM and EM memory subsets, whereas CD8+ clones were found to be enriched in EMRA. Only a couple of mild cases were covered by the study, and larger cohorts that include severe cases with pre-infection samples were considered necessary. Some responding clones were detected in pre-infection memory, which suggested that pre-existing cross-reactive memory T cells had joined the SARS-CoV-2 response. SARS-CoV-2 specificity of the second-wave clones peaking on day 37 was not confirmed.

This clonotype showed up just once. Its antigen is not yet known. Base qualities are not provided; no much larger clone lies one nucleotide away. These reads were obtained on an Illumina NovaSeq 6000. TCRalpha and TCRbeta cDNA libraries were constructed by 5'RACE with constant-segment primers, with sample barcodes and unique molecular identifiers being introduced. Trizol reagent was used to extract RNA from every sample. Library amplification was performed in two PCR steps, and a second sample barcode and Illumina TruSeq adapters were introduced in the second step. Sequencing of libraries was performed on an Illumina NovaSeq with 2 x 150 bp paired-end reads. The published analysis was carried out like this. Demultiplexing of reads and collapsing into UMI-guided consensus sequences were performed with migec v1.2.7. Using mixcr v2.1.11, UMI consensuses were aligned to TRA and TRB V and J templates and then assembled into clonotypes. A clonotype was counted as expanded or contracted only when both edgeR and NoisET called the clonotype significant, with the noise models trained on biological replicates. For edgeR calls, a false discovery rate-adjusted p below 0.01 and a log2 fold-change threshold of 1 were applied. PCA with hierarchical clustering of max-normalized trajectories of the 1000 most abundant clonotypes was used as exploratory dynamics analysis. Separately sequenced CD4+ and CD8+ repertoires were used to assign the CD4 or CD8 phenotype of responding clones. The public reads were reprocessed in TCRdb via fastp at Q25 and MiXCR, keeping in-frame beta chains. Each CDR3 protein appears once, grouped with its most common genes and DNA. TCRdb's processing, not the study's, gives the V and J calls here. This sample holds some 210,000 distinct CDR3 sequences; approximately 20% were observed only once. The ten largest clones take up roughly 2.4% of the sample.

Ficoll-Paque density gradient centrifugation was used to isolate PBMCs. What was sequenced was PBMCs or a T cell subset sorted from them (not recorded which). The sequence was collected from an adult woman who had mild COVID-19 (a few samples of this study predate the infection). The sample titles of this study are shuffled in the database, so cell type and time point are left out; the donor was told from shared clones.

The DNA reads as follows: TGCGCCAGCAGTCCTAAAAAGGTAGAAGCTTTCTTT. Its protein is CASSPKKVEAFF. This chain joins TRBV23-1 to TRBJ1-1, with an unclear D gene assignment. Being an ORF, TRBV23-1 has a function that is uncertain. Spanning cysteine to phenylalanine, the CDR3 consists of 12 amino acids. Only the CDR3 portion is preserved as DNA: 36 bases, with reading frame beginning at the first base. V is pared back by 4 bases and J by 8 bases, with 11 bases lying between the germline termini.